Following are 4 T cell receptor beta chains from one sample sequenced in a study of blood T cell repertoires in COVID-19. The repertoire was sequenced with immunoSEQ multiplex PCR; TCRdb's copy has only in-frame clones and lacks some. The sample includes more than 300,000 clones, 70% to 90% of them seen just once. Input material: PBMCs or T cells enriched from blood (not recorded which). These receptors all stem from a woman in her twenties or thirties who had recovered from COVID-19.

There are a few counts of this clone. This rearrangement joins TRBV10-3 to TRBJ2-6; D may be TRBD2 (5 bases). Looked up from germline, CDR1 is ENHRY and CDR2 is SYGVKD. V dropped 3 bases and J dropped 0 bases, with 12 bases sitting between them. This CDR3 has 17 residues. In DNA form, the CDR3 reads TGTGCCATCAGTGAAAGGACTCAACTCTCTGGGGCCAACGTCCTGACTTTC. It yields the protein CAISERTQLSGANVLTF.

V gene TRBV12-5 combines with J gene TRBJ2-2; 12 nucleotides align to TRBD1. V lost 6 bases to trimming and J lost 0 bases; unmatched junction nucleotides: 5. CDR1 is LGHNT, CDR2 FRNRAP, per germline. This CDR3 has 17 amino acids. This CDR3 reads CASGRGQGAPNTGELFF. CDR3 in DNA: TGTGCTAGTGGCAGGGGACAGGGGGCCCCGAACACCGGGGAGCTGTTTTTT.

This sequence joins TRBV2 and TRBJ1-2, with 8 bases identical to TRBD1. Germline CDR1 SNHLY, CDR2 FYNNEI. The CDR3 totals 18 residues. With 0 bases clipped from V and 1 base from J, the junction kept 10 bases outside the gene matches. The DNA of the CDR3 is TGTGCCAGCAGTGAAGCGCTTGCGGACAGGGCCCTTAACTATGGCTACACCTTC. Translated, it gives CASSEALADRALNYGYTF.

The V and J genes are TRBV3-1 (or the pseudogene TRBV3-2) and TRBJ1-6, with D unclear. The CDR3 length is 15 residues. From germline, CDR1 is LGHDT and CDR2 YNNKEL (reference sequence). Trimming cost V 0 bases and J 8 bases, with 11 bases left between them. The CDR3 sequence is CASSQEGRWDSPLHF. The CDR3 region has the DNA TGTGCCAGCAGCCAAGAAGGGAGGTGGGATTCACCCCTCCACTTT.